This is a list of T cell receptor beta chains from one sample in a study of T cells after yellow fever vaccination. TCRdb analysed the 5' RACE reads with MiXCR anew, one entry per CDR3 protein. The repertoire holds about 260,000 distinct CDR3 sequences, with about 5.2% as singletons. This specimen consisted of CD4+ T cells sorted from PBMCs, obtained on the day of the yellow fever booster vaccination. The source of these receptors is a man between 18 and 29 years old who received the YFV17D yellow fever vaccine. The CDR3 runs from the conserved cysteine through the conserved F or W. The D gene is left open where the match is weak. Not every row has a clone size; where given, it reads once, few, many or a size class.

>TRBV7-3|TRBJ2-3|few|TRBD2
CASSLNSGGSTDTQYF
TGTGCCAGCAGCTTAAATAGCGGGGGTAGCACAGATACGCAGTATTTT
>TRBV12-3/TRBV12-4|TRBJ1-1|many|NA
CASRITEAFF
TGTGCCAGCCGCATAACTGAAGCTTTCTTT
>TRBV20-1|TRBJ2-5|few|NA
CSAAGQETQYF
TGCAGTGCTGCCGGTCAAGAGACCCAGTACTTC
>TRBV6-2/TRBV6-3|TRBJ2-5|few|NA
CASSPRPGAPQETQYF
TGTGCCAGCAGCCCCCGGCCAGGGGCCCCACAAGAGACCCAGTACTTC
>TRBV19|TRBJ2-5|NA|NA
CASSIRDTQETQYF
TGTGCCAGTAGTATAAGGGACACTCAAGAGACCCAGTACTTC
>TRBV7-8|TRBJ1-3|NA|NA
CASSLGRGTGNTIYF
TGTGCCAGCAGCTTAGGGCGGGGGACAGGAAACACCATATATTTT
>TRBV20-1|TRBJ1-2|many|NA
CSAFTLGPNYGYTF
TGCAGTGCTTTTACCTTGGGACCTAACTATGGCTACACCTTC
>TRBV20-1|TRBJ1-2|few|NA
CSASPPRQVGSYTF
TGCAGTGCCAGCCCCCCTCGACAGGTCGGGAGCTACACCTTC
>TRBV12-3/TRBV12-4|TRBJ1-6|many|NA
CASSQGYSPLHF
TGTGCCAGCAGCCAGGGGTATTCACCCCTCCACTTT
>TRBV18|TRBJ2-1|NA|NA
CASSHIDSLRSYNEQFF
TGTGCCAGCTCACACATAGACAGTCTTCGCTCCTACAATGAGCAGTTCTTC
>TRBV5-1|TRBJ1-1|NA|NA
CASRQGLWAGEAFF
TGCGCCAGCAGACAGGGACTATGGGCCGGAGAAGCTTTCTTT
>TRBV20-1|TRBJ1-2|NA|TRBD1
CSAGRQGVDGYTF
TGCAGTGCAGGGCGACAGGGGGTAGATGGCTACACCTTC
>TRBV30|TRBJ1-6|NA|NA
CAWSVRNSPLHF
TGTGCCTGGAGTGTACGGAATTCACCCCTCCACTTT
>TRBV12-3/TRBV12-4|TRBJ1-4|many|NA
CASSPTVLGEKLFF
TGTGCCAGCAGTCCGACCGTCCTGGGGGAAAAACTGTTTTTT
>TRBV24-1|TRBJ2-3|NA|TRBD2
CATSDGGGGDTDTQYF
TGTGCCACCAGTGATGGTGGCGGGGGGGACACAGATACGCAGTATTTT
>TRBV5-1|TRBJ2-2|NA|NA
CASSLYGGSIGELFF
TGCGCCAGCAGCCTTTACGGGGGATCGATCGGGGAGCTGTTTTTT
>TRBV24-1|TRBJ1-4|few|TRBD1
CATSEPRQGGEKLFF
TGTGCCACCAGTGAGCCTCGACAGGGAGGGGAAAAACTGTTTTTT
>TRBV19|TRBJ1-5|many|NA
CASSTGTFMPQHF
TGTGCCAGTAGTACGGGGACATTCATGCCCCAGCATTTT
>TRBV28|TRBJ1-1|few|NA
CASSLWRTARRLF
TGTGCCAGCAGTTTATGGAGGACAGCTAGGCGCCTCTTT
>TRBV24-1|TRBJ1-2|NA|NA
CATSETADYGYTF
TGTGCCACCAGTGAAACAGCAGACTATGGCTACACCTTC
>TRBV9|TRBJ2-1|NA|NA
CASSDGTSTSNEQFF
TGTGCCAGCAGCGACGGGACGTCTACTAGCAATGAGCAGTTCTTC
>TRBV4-3|TRBJ1-6|few|NA
CASSHRSGPNSPLHF
TGCGCCAGCAGCCATCGATCCGGGCCCAATTCACCCCTCCACTTT
>TRBV9|TRBJ2-5|few|NA
CASSPGIGLAETQYF
TGTGCCAGCAGCCCAGGCATCGGACTCGCAGAGACCCAGTACTTC
>TRBV28|TRBJ2-4|NA|NA
CASSLLPQIQYF
TGTGCCAGCAGTTTATTACCGCAAATCCAGTACTTC
>TRBV6-2/TRBV6-3|TRBJ1-5|many|NA
CASTDSNQPQHF
TGTGCCAGCACGGATAGCAATCAGCCCCAGCATTTT
>TRBV10-3|TRBJ2-5|many|TRBD1
CAISGGQGRETQYF
TGTGCCATCAGTGGGGGACAGGGAAGGGAGACCCAGTACTTC
>TRBV5-1|TRBJ2-2|few|NA
CASSLVENTGELFF
TGCGCCAGCAGCTTGGTTGAGAACACCGGGGAGCTGTTTTTT
>TRBV5-6|TRBJ2-5|many|TRBD1
CASSPGGPGETQYF
TGTGCCAGCAGCCCAGGGGGACCCGGGGAGACCCAGTACTTC
>TRBV24-1|TRBJ2-3|many|NA
CATQDSTDTQYF
TGTGCCACCCAGGACAGCACAGATACGCAGTATTTT
>TRBV4-1|TRBJ2-5|few|TRBD2
CASSQGRGGYQETQYF
TGCGCCAGCAGCCAAGGACGCGGGGGGTACCAAGAGACCCAGTACTTC
>TRBV7-2|TRBJ1-2|few|TRBD1
CASSVGTGANYGYTF
TGTGCCAGCAGCGTGGGGACAGGGGCAAACTATGGCTACACCTTC
>TRBV5-6|TRBJ1-1|few|TRBD1
CASYYQTGLNTEAFF
TGTGCCAGCTATTACCAGACAGGGCTGAACACTGAAGCTTTCTTT
>TRBV30|TRBJ1-5|few|NA
CAWAGQGVTPQHF
TGTGCCTGGGCGGGCCAGGGCGTTACACCCCAGCATTTT
>TRBV7-6|TRBJ2-3|NA|TRBD2
CASSLGGWGGSTDTQYF
TGTGCCAGCAGCCTCGGAGGTTGGGGGGGAAGCACAGATACGCAGTATTTT
>TRBV20-1|TRBJ1-2|many|NA
CSARDQLHYGYTF
TGCAGTGCTAGAGATCAGCTACACTATGGCTACACCTTC
>TRBV6-2/TRBV6-3|TRBJ2-7|few|NA
CASNGPRNYEQYF
TGTGCCAGCAATGGCCCGAGGAATTACGAGCAGTACTTC
>TRBV11-2|TRBJ2-5|NA|NA
CASSLDMGASSLETQYF
TGTGCCAGCAGCTTAGATATGGGGGCTAGCAGCTTAGAGACCCAGTACTTC
>TRBV6-1|TRBJ1-1|NA|NA
CASVTREAFF
TGTGCCAGCGTAACGCGTGAAGCTTTCTTT
>TRBV6-5|TRBJ2-1|many|TRBD1
CASRRSGTELTIEQFF
TGTGCCAGCAGGCGCTCCGGGACAGAACTAACAATCGAGCAGTTCTTC
>TRBV3-1|TRBJ1-2|few|TRBD1
CASSTGTANYGYTF
TGTGCCAGCAGCACGGGGACAGCTAACTATGGCTACACCTTC
>TRBV29-1|TRBJ2-5|few|NA
CSVKGRGKQETQYF
TGCAGCGTGAAGGGTCGGGGGAAGCAAGAGACCCAGTACTTC
>TRBV6-6|TRBJ2-1|many|NA
CASSPADNEQFF
TGTGCCAGCAGTCCCGCTGACAATGAGCAGTTCTTC